This TCR beta chain was observed in a study of blood T cell repertoires in COVID-19. Study-wide context: There were acute and convalescent COVID-19 samples, and they came from the United States, Italy and Spain. From T cells, B-cell-depleted T cells, or PBMCs came the material, which was cDNA or gDNA.

One Seattle source followed patients from active infection through their disease course. The junction had 15 bases not matched to a gene; V was cut back by 6 bases and J by 8 bases. Germline V CDR1 and CDR2: SEHNR, FQNEAQ (reference sequence). The CDR3 runs 15 residues. In the original processing: Scientists estimated how many nucleated cells there were by amplifying reference gene primers. The assay was immunoSEQ multiplex PCR, and TCRdb's table has in-frame clones only and misses some. From that table come the V and J calls and clone size; the DNA was used to work out D and trimming. The repertoire consists of about 480,000 clones, with about 89% occurring once and the leading ten covering roughly 8.3%.

Input material: peripheral blood. The origin of this receptor is a woman aged 45-60 years with COVID-19, enrolled during active disease. The genes are TRBV7-9 and TRBJ1-1; TRBD1 matches at 7 bases. CDR3 sequence reads: CASRLGTAKPPEAFF. The DNA for the CDR3 is TGTGCCAGCAGACTCGGGACAGCCAAACCACCAGAAGCTTTCTTT.